Listed below are T cell receptor beta chains from one sample, sequenced in a study of identical twins. TCRdb re-called the 5' RACE reads through MiXCR, storing one row per CDR3 protein. Of some 300,000 distinct CDR3 sequences listed, approximately 13% are singletons. Separately, the same data were catalogued under a study of yellow fever vaccine responses in identical twins.

Input material: CD8+ T cells sorted from blood. These receptors were obtained from a woman aged 18-29 years in good health. The CDR3 runs from the conserved cysteine through the conserved F or W. A D gene is named only where the DNA matches it firmly. Rows give clone size only sometimes, using once, few, many, or a class for an expanded clone.

CDR3aa: CASRPDRGRQETQYF
CDR3nt: TGTGCCAGCAGACCCGACAGGGGGCGGCAAGAGACCCAGTACTTC
d_gene: TRBD1
len: 15
v_gene: TRBV12-3/TRBV12-4
j_gene: TRBJ2-5
abundance: few

CDR3aa: CASSGALAGYTDTQYF
CDR3nt: TGTGCCAGCAGTGGAGCACTCGCGGGGTACACAGATACGCAGTATTTT
d_gene: NA
len: 16
v_gene: TRBV2
j_gene: TRBJ2-3
abundance: few

CDR3aa: CSVEAGAEPQYF
CDR3nt: TGCAGCGTTGAGGCAGGGGCCGAACCCCAGTACTTC
d_gene: NA
len: 12
v_gene: TRBV29-1
j_gene: TRBJ2-5
abundance: many

CDR3aa: CASSLRDKASSYNEQFF
CDR3nt: TGTGCCAGCAGCCTACGGGACAAGGCGAGCTCCTACAATGAGCAGTTCTTC
d_gene: NA
len: 17
v_gene: TRBV16
j_gene: TRBJ2-1
abundance: few

CDR3aa: CSATSFQGAGDTQYF
CDR3nt: TGCAGTGCCACTTCTTTTCAGGGGGCGGGGGATACGCAGTATTTT
d_gene: TRBD1
len: 15
v_gene: TRBV20-1
j_gene: TRBJ2-3
abundance: NA

CDR3aa: CASSVVRGGPSYNEQFF
CDR3nt: TGTGCCAGCAGCGTAGTCCGGGGGGGGCCCTCCTACAATGAGCAGTTCTTC
d_gene: TRBD2
len: 17
v_gene: TRBV5-6
j_gene: TRBJ2-1
abundance: NA

CDR3aa: CSALGLDRVYYEQYF
CDR3nt: TGCAGTGCTCTGGGACTTGACAGGGTTTATTACGAGCAGTACTTC
d_gene: NA
len: 15
v_gene: TRBV20-1
j_gene: TRBJ2-7
abundance: NA

CDR3aa: CSVDLGSGNTIYF
CDR3nt: TGCAGCGTTGATCTAGGCTCTGGAAACACCATATATTTT
d_gene: NA
len: 13
v_gene: TRBV29-1
j_gene: TRBJ1-3
abundance: NA

CDR3aa: CASTHFGTEAFF
CDR3nt: TGTGCCAGCACCCACTTCGGTACTGAAGCTTTCTTT
d_gene: NA
len: 12
v_gene: TRBV11-2
j_gene: TRBJ1-1
abundance: few

CDR3aa: CASSLVTSGWYEQYF
CDR3nt: TGTGCCAGCAGCCTTGTTACTAGCGGGTGGTACGAGCAGTACTTC
d_gene: TRBD2
len: 15
v_gene: TRBV7-2
j_gene: TRBJ2-7
abundance: NA

CDR3aa: CASSYPTVETRNEQFF
CDR3nt: TGTGCCAGCAGTTACCCGACGGTGGAGACACGCAATGAGCAGTTCTTC
d_gene: NA
len: 16
v_gene: TRBV28
j_gene: TRBJ2-1
abundance: NA

CDR3aa: CASRFRDRANDGYTF
CDR3nt: TGCGCCAGCAGATTCCGGGACAGGGCCAATGATGGCTACACCTTC
d_gene: TRBD1
len: 15
v_gene: TRBV5-1
j_gene: TRBJ1-2
abundance: few

CDR3aa: CSARDREFNEQFF
CDR3nt: TGCAGTGCTAGAGATCGAGAGTTTAATGAGCAGTTCTTC
d_gene: NA
len: 13
v_gene: TRBV20-1
j_gene: TRBJ2-1
abundance: NA

CDR3aa: CASSLFGQLDTEAFF
CDR3nt: TGCGCCAGCAGCTTATTCGGGCAGTTGGACACTGAAGCTTTCTTT
d_gene: NA
len: 15
v_gene: TRBV5-1
j_gene: TRBJ1-1
abundance: few

CDR3aa: CASSEAPPGSSTGELFF
CDR3nt: TGTGCCAGCAGTGAAGCGCCGCCAGGATCTTCCACCGGGGAGCTGTTTTTT
d_gene: NA
len: 17
v_gene: TRBV6-1
j_gene: TRBJ2-2
abundance: few

CDR3aa: CASSTRTENTEAFF
CDR3nt: TGTGCCAGCAGCACCAGGACTGAGAACACTGAAGCTTTCTTT
d_gene: NA
len: 14
v_gene: TRBV9
j_gene: TRBJ1-1
abundance: few

CDR3aa: CSATPVLLTTYNEQFF
CDR3nt: TGCAGTGCTACCCCAGTACTTCTAACTACCTACAATGAGCAGTTCTTC
d_gene: NA
len: 16
v_gene: TRBV20-1
j_gene: TRBJ2-1
abundance: few

CDR3aa: CASSPRRLGADTQYF
CDR3nt: TGTGCCAGCAGCCCTCGAAGACTAGGGGCAGATACGCAGTATTTT
d_gene: NA
len: 15
v_gene: TRBV3-1
j_gene: TRBJ2-3
abundance: NA

CDR3aa: CASSRTPGLAKGEQYF
CDR3nt: TGTGCCAGCAGTCGCACCCCGGGACTAGCTAAGGGGGAGCAGTACTTC
d_gene: TRBD2
len: 16
v_gene: TRBV7-9
j_gene: TRBJ2-7
abundance: few

CDR3aa: CASSYSPGLAGVGPYNEQFF
CDR3nt: TGTGCCAGCAGTTACTCTCCGGGACTAGCGGGGGTGGGACCCTACAATGAGCAGTTCTTC
d_gene: TRBD2
len: 20
v_gene: TRBV6-2/TRBV6-3
j_gene: TRBJ2-1
abundance: few

CDR3aa: CASTQALGGAETQYF
CDR3nt: TGTGCCAGCACCCAAGCCCTCGGGGGGGCCGAGACCCAGTACTTC
d_gene: TRBD2
len: 15
v_gene: TRBV3-1
j_gene: TRBJ2-5
abundance: NA

CDR3aa: CASTSEGLAGVNEQFF
CDR3nt: TGTGCCAGCACCTCCGAGGGGCTAGCGGGAGTAAATGAGCAGTTCTTC
d_gene: TRBD2
len: 16
v_gene: TRBV27
j_gene: TRBJ2-1
abundance: few

CDR3aa: CASSLLGAQETQYF
CDR3nt: TGTGCCAGCAGCTTACTCGGGGCACAAGAGACCCAGTACTTC
d_gene: NA
len: 14
v_gene: TRBV11-2
j_gene: TRBJ2-5
abundance: NA

CDR3aa: CASSGLAGGDEQYF
CDR3nt: TGTGCCAGCAGCGGACTAGCGGGCGGCGACGAGCAGTACTTC
d_gene: TRBD2
len: 14
v_gene: TRBV2
j_gene: TRBJ2-7
abundance: NA

CDR3aa: CASSQENDPYEQYF
CDR3nt: TGTGCCAGCAGCCAAGAAAACGATCCCTACGAGCAGTACTTC
d_gene: NA
len: 14
v_gene: TRBV4-2
j_gene: TRBJ2-7
abundance: NA

CDR3aa: CSVETGQGPYGYTF
CDR3nt: TGCAGCGTTGAGACTGGGCAGGGGCCCTATGGCTACACCTTC
d_gene: NA
len: 14
v_gene: TRBV29-1
j_gene: TRBJ1-2
abundance: NA